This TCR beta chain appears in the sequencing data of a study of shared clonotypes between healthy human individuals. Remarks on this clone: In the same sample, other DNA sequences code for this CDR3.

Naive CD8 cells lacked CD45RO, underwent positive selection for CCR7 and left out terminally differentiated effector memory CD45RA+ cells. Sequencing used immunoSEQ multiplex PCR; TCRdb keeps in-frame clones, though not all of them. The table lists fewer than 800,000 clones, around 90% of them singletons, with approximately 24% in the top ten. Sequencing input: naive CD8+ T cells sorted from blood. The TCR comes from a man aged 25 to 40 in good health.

CDR3 coding DNA: TGTGCCAGCAGCTTAGGAGATACGCAGTATTTT. This codes for CASSLGDTQYF. This sequence joins TRBV11-2 and TRBJ2-3, with unresolved D. The CDR3 covers 11 residues. Germline CDR1 SGHAT, CDR2 FQNNGV. V was clipped by 1 base and J by 5 bases, with 1 base between them.